Listed below are T cell receptor beta chains from one sample, sequenced in a study of cytomegalovirus exposure and HLA in healthy donors. Sequencing was performed with immunoSEQ multiplex PCR; in TCRdb, only in-frame clones are kept and a portion is missing. In the table there are about 200,000 clones, about 87% of which are singletons. The specimen was PBMCs. The source is a man between 25 and 39 years old in good health and CMV-seronegative. Both conserved end residues are part of each CDR3. The order of the fields is J gene, clone size, D gene, V gene, CDR3 DNA, CDR3 protein. D genes are given only for firm matches. Rows give clone size only sometimes, using once, few, many, or a class for an expanded clone.

J: TRBJ2-5; size: once; D: TRBD2; V: TRBV4-1; DNA: TGCGCCAGCAAACAAACCGGACTAGCGGGGGAGACCCAGTACTTC; CDR3: CASKQTGLAGETQYF
J: TRBJ2-7; size: .; D: .; V: TRBV15; DNA: TGTGCCACCAGCAGAGACCGAGGGGGCTCCTACGAGCAGTACTTC; CDR3: CATSRDRGGSYEQYF
J: TRBJ1-1; size: few; D: .; V: TRBV4-1; DNA: TGCGCCAGCAGCCAAGATGCGGTAGAAGCTTTCTTT; CDR3: CASSQDAVEAFF
J: TRBJ2-2; size: few; D: TRBD2; V: TRBV11-3; DNA: TGTGCCAGCAGGCTTAGCGGGGTTAACACCGGGGAGCTGTTTTTT; CDR3: CASRLSGVNTGELFF
J: TRBJ1-2; size: once; D: .; V: TRBV18; DNA: TGTGCCAGCTCACCCCAGGGCCGAACTAACTATGGCTACACCTTC; CDR3: CASSPQGRTNYGYTF
J: TRBJ1-5; size: few; D: .; V: TRBV19; DNA: TGTGCGTCAGGGAACGTTCAGCCCCAGCATTTT; CDR3: CASGNVQPQHF
J: TRBJ2-7; size: .; D: .; V: TRBV13; DNA: TGTGCCAGCAGCCGTTCCTACGAGCAGTACTTC; CDR3: CASSRSYEQYF
J: TRBJ2-3; size: .; D: TRBD2; V: TRBV11-2; DNA: TGTGCCAGCAGCTCCTCCCAGGGACTAACAGATACGCAGTATTTT; CDR3: CASSSSQGLTDTQYF
J: TRBJ2-3; size: .; D: TRBD1; V: TRBV11-2; DNA: TGTGCCAGCAGCTTAGAAGGGGGCCTAGGGGAGGATACGCAGTATTTT; CDR3: CASSLEGGLGEDTQYF
J: TRBJ1-5; size: once; D: .; V: TRBV7-8; DNA: TGTGCCAGCAGCTTACAGGGGCAGGTGGGGGATGCCCAGCATTTT; CDR3: CASSLQGQVGDAQHF
J: TRBJ2-3; size: .; D: .; V: TRBV7-9; DNA: TGTGCCAGCAGCTTCGGCCTTAGGGGTAGTGATACGCAGTATTTT; CDR3: CASSFGLRGSDTQYF
J: TRBJ2-1; size: .; D: .; V: TRBV27; DNA: TGTGCCAGCCAGAACCCTTACAATGAGCAGTTCTTC; CDR3: CASQNPYNEQFF
J: TRBJ2-1; size: .; D: TRBD2; V: TRBV2; DNA: TGTGCCAATTTAGCGGGAGACATCTACAATGAGCAGTTCTTC; CDR3: CANLAGDIYNEQFF
J: TRBJ2-5; size: .; D: TRBD2; V: TRBV11-2; DNA: TGTGCCAGCAGCTTTAGGACTAGCGGGGGGTTTGAGACCCAGTACTTC; CDR3: CASSFRTSGGFETQYF
J: TRBJ2-5; size: .; D: .; V: TRBV6-6; DNA: TGTGCCAGCACGAACAGGGTTTCCCCGGGGGGGACCCAGTACTTC; CDR3: CASTNRVSPGGTQYF
J: TRBJ2-7; size: once; D: .; V: TRBV6-5; DNA: TGTGCCAGCAGTCCCTCGGTATTCCCATTCGAGCAGTACTTC; CDR3: CASSPSVFPFEQYF
J: TRBJ2-7; size: .; D: TRBD1; V: TRBV30; DNA: TGTGCCTGGGCGGGACAGGGGGGATACGAGCAGTACTTC; CDR3: CAWAGQGGYEQYF
J: TRBJ2-7; size: .; D: .; V: TRBV7-9; DNA: TGTGCCAGCAGCTTGATGGGGCCAACCTACGAGCAGTACTTC; CDR3: CASSLMGPTYEQYF
J: TRBJ1-4; size: .; D: .; V: TRBV27; DNA: TGTGCCAGCAGCCCCGCCTATGCAACTAATGAAAAACTGTTTTTT; CDR3: CASSPAYATNEKLFF
J: TRBJ1-6; size: .; D: .; V: TRBV6-5; DNA: TGTGCCAGCAGTGGACCACAGGGAAGAGGGTCACCCCTCCACTTT; CDR3: CASSGPQGRGSPLHF
J: TRBJ1-6; size: .; D: .; V: TRBV2; DNA: TGTGCCAGCAGAAGACAGGACGTAAGCTCCTATAATTCACCCCTCCACTTT; CDR3: CASRRQDVSSYNSPLHF
J: TRBJ1-3; size: .; D: .; V: TRBV5-1; DNA: TGCGCCAGCAGCTCAGGGTTCGGCACCATATATTTT; CDR3: CASSSGFGTIYF
J: TRBJ1-1; size: .; D: .; V: TRBV6-4; DNA: TGTGCCAGCTCTAAAGGCGGGGGAGAGGGCACTGAAGCTTTCTTT; CDR3: CASSKGGGEGTEAFF
J: TRBJ2-7; size: .; D: .; V: TRBV6-1; DNA: TGTGCCGGCGGGAAACTTTGGAGCTCCTACGAGCAGTACTTC; CDR3: CAGGKLWSSYEQYF
J: TRBJ1-5; size: once; D: TRBD1; V: TRBV28; DNA: TGTGCCATCACCGGGACAGGGGGCGCGGCCCAGCATTTT; CDR3: CAITGTGGAAQHF
J: TRBJ2-1; size: once; D: TRBD2; V: TRBV11-1; DNA: TGTGCCAGCAGCTTAGGACTAGCGGATCAGACCTCCTACAATGAGCAGTTCTTC; CDR3: CASSLGLADQTSYNEQFF
J: TRBJ2-7; size: .; D: TRBD2; V: TRBV19; DNA: TGTGCCAGTAGGTCGGGCGGGAGCTACGAGCAGTACTTC; CDR3: CASRSGGSYEQYF
J: TRBJ2-7; size: .; D: .; V: TRBV7-9; DNA: TGTGCCAGCAGCTTGGACTTGGGCTACGAGCAGTACTTC; CDR3: CASSLDLGYEQYF
J: TRBJ1-1; size: .; D: .; V: TRBV7-9; DNA: TGTGCCAGCAGCCCGCGGGAAATGAACACTGAAGCTTTCTTT; CDR3: CASSPREMNTEAFF
J: TRBJ2-7; size: .; D: TRBD1; V: TRBV6-5; DNA: TGTGCCAGTTCTCGGGACAGGACCTACGAGCAGTACTTC; CDR3: CASSRDRTYEQYF
J: TRBJ1-6; size: once; D: TRBD1; V: TRBV5-1; DNA: TGCGCCAGCAGCCCACCCGCGGGACAGGGAGGCTCACCCCTCCACTTT; CDR3: CASSPPAGQGGSPLHF
J: TRBJ2-2; size: .; D: .; V: TRBV7-9; DNA: TGTTCCAGCAGCTTAGTGCCATACCGGGACACCCCGAACACCGGGGAGCTGTTTTTT; CDR3: CSSSLVPYRDTPNTGELFF
J: TRBJ2-3; size: once; D: .; V: TRBV2; DNA: TGTGCCAGCAGTGGGGACTGGACTAGCACAGATACGCAGTATTTT; CDR3: CASSGDWTSTDTQYF
J: TRBJ2-1; size: .; D: .; V: TRBV4-2; DNA: TGTGCCAGCAGCCAGTATACTCGGGGAAACTACAATGAGCAGTTCTTC; CDR3: CASSQYTRGNYNEQFF
J: TRBJ1-2; size: once; D: .; V: TRBV4-2; DNA: TGTGCCAGCAGCCAAGTAGGACTCGGCTACACCTTC; CDR3: CASSQVGLGYTF
J: TRBJ2-7; size: .; D: .; V: TRBV6-1; DNA: TGTGCCAGCAGTAGTGTTCGGAACTACGAGCAGTACTTC; CDR3: CASSSVRNYEQYF
J: TRBJ2-3; size: .; D: .; V: TRBV7-9; DNA: TGTGCCAGCAGCCAGAGCGGGCAGGCAGATACGCAGTATTTT; CDR3: CASSQSGQADTQYF
J: TRBJ2-7; size: .; D: TRBD1; V: TRBV5-1; DNA: TGCGCCAGCAGCTTAGGACAGGGGGTTAGGGAGCAGTACTTC; CDR3: CASSLGQGVREQYF
J: TRBJ2-7; size: .; D: .; V: TRBV13; DNA: TGTGCCAGCAGCTTAAGGCTAGCTTTCTACGAGCAGTACTTC; CDR3: CASSLRLAFYEQYF
J: TRBJ2-5; size: once; D: .; V: TRBV15; DNA: TGTGCCACCAGCAGAGAACCCTCCAGGACCCAGTACTTC; CDR3: CATSREPSRTQYF
J: TRBJ2-3; size: .; D: .; V: TRBV5-4; DNA: TGTGCCAGCAGGGAATTTCCCACCTCAGTGACAGATACGCGGTATTTT; CDR3: CASREFPTSVTDTRYF
J: TRBJ2-4; size: .; D: .; V: TRBV19; DNA: TGTGCCAGTAGTTTAGACAGAAAAAACATTCAGTACTTC; CDR3: CASSLDRKNIQYF
J: TRBJ2-7; size: .; D: TRBD2; V: TRBV29-1; DNA: TGCAGCGTCCAGTCCCTAGCGGGGAGCTACGAGCAGTACTTC; CDR3: CSVQSLAGSYEQYF
J: TRBJ2-5; size: .; D: .; V: TRBV5-1; DNA: TGCGCCAGCAGCTGGGAGGACTCAGGAGAGACCCAGTACTTC; CDR3: CASSWEDSGETQYF